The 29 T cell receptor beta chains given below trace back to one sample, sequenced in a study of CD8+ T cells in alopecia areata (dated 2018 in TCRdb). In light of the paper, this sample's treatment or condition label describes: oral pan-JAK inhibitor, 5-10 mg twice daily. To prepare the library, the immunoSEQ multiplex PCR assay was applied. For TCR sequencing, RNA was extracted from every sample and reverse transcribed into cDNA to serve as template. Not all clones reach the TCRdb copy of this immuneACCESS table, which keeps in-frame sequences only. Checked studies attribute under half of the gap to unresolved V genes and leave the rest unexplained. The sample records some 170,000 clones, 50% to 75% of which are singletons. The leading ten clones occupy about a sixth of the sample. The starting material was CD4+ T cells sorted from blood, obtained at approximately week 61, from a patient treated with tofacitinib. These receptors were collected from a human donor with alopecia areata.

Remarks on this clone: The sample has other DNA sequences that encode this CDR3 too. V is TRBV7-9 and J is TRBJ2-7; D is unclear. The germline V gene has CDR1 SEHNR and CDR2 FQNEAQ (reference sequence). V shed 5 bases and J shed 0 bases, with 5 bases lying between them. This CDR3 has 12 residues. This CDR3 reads CASSVSSYEQYF. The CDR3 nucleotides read TGTGCCAGCAGCGTAAGCTCCTACGAGCAGTACTTC.

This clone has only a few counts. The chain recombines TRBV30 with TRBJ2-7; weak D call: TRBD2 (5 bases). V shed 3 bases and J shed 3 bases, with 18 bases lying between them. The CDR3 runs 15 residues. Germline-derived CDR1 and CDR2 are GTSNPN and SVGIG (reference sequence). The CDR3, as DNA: TGTGCCTGGAGGGGAGTCCGCCAGTACGACTACGAGCAGTACTTC. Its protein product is CAWRGVRQYDYEQYF. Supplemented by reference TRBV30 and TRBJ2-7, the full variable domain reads SQTIHQWPATLVQPVGSPLSLECTVEGTSNPNLYWYRQAAGRGLQLLFYSVGIGQISSEVPQNLSASRPQDRQFILSSKKLLLSDSGFYLCAWRGVRQYDYEQYFGPGTRLTVT.

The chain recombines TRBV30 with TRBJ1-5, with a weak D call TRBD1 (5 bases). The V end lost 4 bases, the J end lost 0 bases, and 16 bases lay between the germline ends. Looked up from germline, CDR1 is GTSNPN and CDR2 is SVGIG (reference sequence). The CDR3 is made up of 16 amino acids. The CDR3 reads CAWTVGSGGSNQPQHF. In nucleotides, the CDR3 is TGTGCCTGGACCGTTGGGAGCGGGGGTAGCAATCAGCCCCAGCATTTT.

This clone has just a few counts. The CDR3 DNA reads as TGTGCAAGTCGCTTGGGAGACAGGGTTGATTGTGGCTACACCTTC. This gives the protein CASRLGDRVDCGYTF. The V gene is TRBV12-2, the J gene TRBJ1-2; TRBD1 is the table's D call, not checked against the DNA. TRBV12-2 is a documented pseudogene. The CDR3 runs 15 residues.

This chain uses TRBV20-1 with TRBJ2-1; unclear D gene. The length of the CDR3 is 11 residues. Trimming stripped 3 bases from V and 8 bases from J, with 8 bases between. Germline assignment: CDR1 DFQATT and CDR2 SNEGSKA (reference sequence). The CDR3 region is CSASPNDEQFF. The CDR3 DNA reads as TGCAGTGCTAGCCCCAACGATGAGCAGTTCTTC.

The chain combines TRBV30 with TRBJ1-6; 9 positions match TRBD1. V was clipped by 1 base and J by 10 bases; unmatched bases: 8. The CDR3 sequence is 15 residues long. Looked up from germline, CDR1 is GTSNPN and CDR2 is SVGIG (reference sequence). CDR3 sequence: CAWSGRDRVGSPLHF. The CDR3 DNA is TGTGCCTGGAGTGGACGGGACAGGGTAGGCTCACCCCTCCACTTT. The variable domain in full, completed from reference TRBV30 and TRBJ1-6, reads SQTIHQWPATLVQPVGSPLSLECTVEGTSNPNLYWYRQAAGRGLQLLFYSVGIGQISSEVPQNLSASRPQDRQFILSSKKLLLSDSGFYLCAWSGRDRVGSPLHFGNGTRLTVT.

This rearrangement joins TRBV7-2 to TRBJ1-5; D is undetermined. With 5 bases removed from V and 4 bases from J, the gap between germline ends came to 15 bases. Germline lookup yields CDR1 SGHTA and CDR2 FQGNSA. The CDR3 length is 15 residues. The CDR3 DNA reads TGTGCCAGCAGCACGACCGGGAGACATAATCAGCCCCAGCATTTT. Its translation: CASSTTGRHNQPQHF.

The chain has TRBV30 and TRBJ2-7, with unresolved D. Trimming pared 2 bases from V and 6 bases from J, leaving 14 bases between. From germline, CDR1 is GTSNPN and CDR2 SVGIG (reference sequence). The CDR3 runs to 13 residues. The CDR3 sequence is CAWSSSHFTEQYF. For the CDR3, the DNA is TGTGCCTGGAGTTCCTCACATTTTACCGAGCAGTACTTC.

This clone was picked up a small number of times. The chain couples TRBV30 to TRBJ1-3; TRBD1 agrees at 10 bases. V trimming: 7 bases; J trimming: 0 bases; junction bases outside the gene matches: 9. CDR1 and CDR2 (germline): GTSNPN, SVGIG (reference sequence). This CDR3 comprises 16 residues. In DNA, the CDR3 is TGTGCCTCCCTAGGGTGGACAGGGGGCTCTGGAAACACCATATATTTT. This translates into CASLGWTGGSGNTIYF. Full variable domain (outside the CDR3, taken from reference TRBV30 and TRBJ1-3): SQTIHQWPATLVQPVGSPLSLECTVEGTSNPNLYWYRQAAGRGLQLLFYSVGIGQISSEVPQNLSASRPQDRQFILSSKKLLLSDSGFYLCASLGWTGGSGNTIYFGEGSWLTVV.

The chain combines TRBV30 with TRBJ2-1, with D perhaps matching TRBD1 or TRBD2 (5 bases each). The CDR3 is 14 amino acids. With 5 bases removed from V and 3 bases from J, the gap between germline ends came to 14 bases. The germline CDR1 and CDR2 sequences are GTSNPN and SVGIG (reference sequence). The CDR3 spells CAWVTAGSYNEQFF. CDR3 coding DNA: TGTGCCTGGGTGACGGCAGGGAGCTACAATGAGCAGTTCTTC.

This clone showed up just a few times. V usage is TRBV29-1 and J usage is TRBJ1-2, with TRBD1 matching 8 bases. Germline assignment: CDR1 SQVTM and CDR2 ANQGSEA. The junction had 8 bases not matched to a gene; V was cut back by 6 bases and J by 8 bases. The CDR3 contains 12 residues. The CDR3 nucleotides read TGCAGCGTCCGGACAGGGATAGACGGCTACACCTTC. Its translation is CSVRTGIDGYTF. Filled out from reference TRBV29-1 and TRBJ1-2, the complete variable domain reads SAVISQKPSRDICQRGTSLTIQCQVDSQVTMMFWYRQQPGQSLTLIATANQGSEATYESGFVIDKFPISRPNLTFSTLTVSNMSPEDSSIYLCSVRTGIDGYTFGSGTRLTVV.

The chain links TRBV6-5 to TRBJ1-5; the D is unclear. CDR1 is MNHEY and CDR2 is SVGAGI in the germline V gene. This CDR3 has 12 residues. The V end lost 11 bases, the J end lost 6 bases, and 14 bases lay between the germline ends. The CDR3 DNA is TGTGCCGCCGGAGGGTGGGGTCAGCCCCAGCATTTT. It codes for CAAGGWGQPQHF.

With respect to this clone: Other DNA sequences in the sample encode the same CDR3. The DNA for the CDR3 is TGCGCCAGCAGCCAACCTGCGGATACGCAGTATTTT. Translation: CASSQPADTQYF. J is TRBJ2-3 and V is TRBV4-1; D call uncertain. The CDR3 is 12 amino acids. Germline V gives CDR1 MGHRA, CDR2 YSYEKL. V lost 2 bases to trimming and J lost 6 bases, with 6 bases between them.

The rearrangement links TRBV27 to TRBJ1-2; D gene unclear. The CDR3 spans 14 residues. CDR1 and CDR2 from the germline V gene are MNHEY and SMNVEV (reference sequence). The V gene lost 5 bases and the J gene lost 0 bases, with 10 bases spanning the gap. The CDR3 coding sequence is TGTGCCAGCAGTCCCTATGGCACTAACTATGGCTACACCTTC. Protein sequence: CASSPYGTNYGYTF.

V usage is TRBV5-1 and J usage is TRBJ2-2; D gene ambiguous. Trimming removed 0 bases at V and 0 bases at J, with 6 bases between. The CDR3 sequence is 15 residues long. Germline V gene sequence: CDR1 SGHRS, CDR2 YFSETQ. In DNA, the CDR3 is TGCGCCAGCAGCTTGGGGCACGCGAACACCGGGGAGCTGTTTTTT. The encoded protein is CASSLGHANTGELFF.

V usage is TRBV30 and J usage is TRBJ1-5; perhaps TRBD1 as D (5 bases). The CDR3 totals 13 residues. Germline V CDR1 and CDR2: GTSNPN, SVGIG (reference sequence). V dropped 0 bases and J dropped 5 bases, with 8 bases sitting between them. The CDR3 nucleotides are TGTGCCTGGAGTGTGGGGACGGATCAGCCCCAGCATTTT. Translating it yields CAWSVGTDQPQHF.

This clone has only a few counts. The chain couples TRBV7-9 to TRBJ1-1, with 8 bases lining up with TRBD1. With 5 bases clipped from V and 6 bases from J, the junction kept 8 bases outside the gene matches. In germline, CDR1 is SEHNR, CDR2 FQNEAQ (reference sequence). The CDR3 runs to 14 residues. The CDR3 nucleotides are TGTGCCAGCAGCGCCAACAGGGGGTTGGCTGAAGCTTTCTTT. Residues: CASSANRGLAEAFF.

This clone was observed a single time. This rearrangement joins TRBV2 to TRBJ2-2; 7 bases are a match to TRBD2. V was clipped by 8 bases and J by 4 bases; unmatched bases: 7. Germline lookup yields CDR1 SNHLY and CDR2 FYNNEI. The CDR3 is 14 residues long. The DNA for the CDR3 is TGTGCCAGCGTCCCGGGGGGACCCACCGGGGAGCTGTTTTTT. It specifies CASVPGGPTGELFF.

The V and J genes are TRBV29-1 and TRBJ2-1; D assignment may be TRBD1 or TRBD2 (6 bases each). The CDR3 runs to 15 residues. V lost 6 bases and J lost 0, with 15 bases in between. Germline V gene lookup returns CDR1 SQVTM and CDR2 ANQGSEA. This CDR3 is CSVPRGANSYNEQFF. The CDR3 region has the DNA TGCAGCGTCCCGAGGGGGGCCAACTCCTACAATGAGCAGTTCTTC.

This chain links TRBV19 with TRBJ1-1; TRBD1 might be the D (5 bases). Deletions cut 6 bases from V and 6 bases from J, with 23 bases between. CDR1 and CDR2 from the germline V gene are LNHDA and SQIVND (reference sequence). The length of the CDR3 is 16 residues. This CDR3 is CASSKAGLTTSAEAFF. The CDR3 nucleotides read TGTGCCAGTAGCAAGGCGGGACTTACAACGTCGGCTGAAGCTTTCTTT. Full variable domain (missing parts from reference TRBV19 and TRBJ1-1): DGGITQSPKYLFRKEGQNVTLSCEQNLNHDAMYWYRQDPGQGLRLIYYSQIVNDFQKGDIAEGYSVSREKKESFPLTVTSAQKNPTAFYLCASSKAGLTTSAEAFFGQGTRLTVV.

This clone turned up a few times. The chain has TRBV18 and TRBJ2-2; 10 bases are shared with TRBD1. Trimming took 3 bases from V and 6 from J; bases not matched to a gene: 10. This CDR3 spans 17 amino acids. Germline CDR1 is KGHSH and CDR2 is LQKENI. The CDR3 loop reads CASSPTSGTGASGELFF. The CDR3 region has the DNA TGTGCCAGCTCACCGACATCCGGGACAGGGGCCTCCGGGGAGCTGTTTTTT. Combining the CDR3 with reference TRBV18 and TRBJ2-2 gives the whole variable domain NAGVMQNPRHLVRRRGQEARLRCSPMKGHSHVYWYRQLPEEGLKFMVYLQKENIIDESGMPKERFSAEFPKEGPSILRIQQVVRGDSAAYFCASSPTSGTGASGELFFGEGSRLTVL.

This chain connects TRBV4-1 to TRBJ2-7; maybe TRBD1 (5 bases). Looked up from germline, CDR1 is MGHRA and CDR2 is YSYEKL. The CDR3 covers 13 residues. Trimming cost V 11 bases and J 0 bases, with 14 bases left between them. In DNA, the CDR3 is TGCGCCGCGGCTCAGACAGCCTCCTACGAGCAGTACTTC. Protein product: CAAAQTASYEQYF.

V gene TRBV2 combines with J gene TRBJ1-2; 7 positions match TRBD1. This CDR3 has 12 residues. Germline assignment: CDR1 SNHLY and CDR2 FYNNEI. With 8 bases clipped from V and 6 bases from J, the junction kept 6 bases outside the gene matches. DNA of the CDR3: TGTGCCAGCGAACGACAGGGAGATGGCTACACCTTC. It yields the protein CASERQGDGYTF. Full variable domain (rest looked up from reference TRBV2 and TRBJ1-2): EPEVTQTPSHQVTQMGQEVILRCVPISNHLYFYWYRQILGQKVEFLVSFYNNEISEKSEIFDDQFSVERPDGSNFTLKIRSTKLEDSAMYFCASERQGDGYTFGSGTRLTVV.

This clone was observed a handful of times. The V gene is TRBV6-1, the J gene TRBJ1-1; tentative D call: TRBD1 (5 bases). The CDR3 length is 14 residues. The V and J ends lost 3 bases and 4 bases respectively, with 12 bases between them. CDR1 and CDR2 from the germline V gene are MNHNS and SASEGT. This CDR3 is CASSESFGGTEAFF. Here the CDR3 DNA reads TGTGCCAGCAGTGAGTCTTTCGGGGGCACTGAAGCTTTCTTT.

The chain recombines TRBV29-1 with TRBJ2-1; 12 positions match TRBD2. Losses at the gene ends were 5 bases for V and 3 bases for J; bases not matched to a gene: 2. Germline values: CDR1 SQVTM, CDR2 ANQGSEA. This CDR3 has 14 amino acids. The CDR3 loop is CSVLAGGNYNEQFF. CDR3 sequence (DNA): TGCAGCGTTCTAGCGGGGGGGAACTACAATGAGCAGTTCTTC.

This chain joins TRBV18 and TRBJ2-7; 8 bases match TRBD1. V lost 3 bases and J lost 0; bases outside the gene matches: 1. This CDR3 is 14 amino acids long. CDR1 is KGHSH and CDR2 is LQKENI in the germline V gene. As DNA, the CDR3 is TGTGCCAGCTCACCGGACAGGGCCTCCTACGAGCAGTACTTC. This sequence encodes CASSPDRASYEQYF.

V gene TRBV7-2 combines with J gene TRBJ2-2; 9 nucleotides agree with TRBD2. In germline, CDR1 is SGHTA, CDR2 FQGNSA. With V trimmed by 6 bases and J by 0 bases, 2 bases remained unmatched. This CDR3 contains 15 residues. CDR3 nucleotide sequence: TGTGCCAGCAGGCGCGGGGGGGCGAACACCGGGGAGCTGTTTTTT. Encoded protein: CASRRGGANTGELFF.

Written as DNA, the CDR3 is TGTGCCAGCAGCTTAATTCACAGGGACGAGCAGTACTTC. Translation: CASSLIHRDEQYF. J is TRBJ2-7 and V is TRBV11-1; weak D call: TRBD1 (6 bases). The germline gives CDR1 SGHAT, CDR2 FQDESV (reference sequence). The CDR3 loop spans 13 amino acids. Trimming cost V 2 bases and J 5 bases, with 10 bases left between them.

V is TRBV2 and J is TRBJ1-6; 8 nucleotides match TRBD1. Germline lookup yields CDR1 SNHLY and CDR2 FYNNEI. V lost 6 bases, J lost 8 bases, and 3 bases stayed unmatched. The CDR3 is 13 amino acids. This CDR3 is CASRDRDYSPLHF. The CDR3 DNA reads TGTGCCAGCAGGGACAGGGACTATTCACCCCTCCACTTT.